The 3 T cell receptor beta chains listed next were all sequenced from one sample in a study of cytomegalovirus exposure and HLA in healthy donors. The PCR was carried out with 60 Vbeta primers and 13 Jbeta primers. Profiling relied on immunoSEQ multiplex PCR, and the TCRdb table lists in-frame clones only, not all of them. Of roughly 150,000 clones listed, around three quarters were seen once; the top ten hold 3.1%. The sample was PBMCs. The source is a male donor in good health and CMV-seronegative.

The chain uses TRBV4-3 and TRBJ2-3; D call uncertain. V was shortened by 0 bases and J by 6 bases, with 4 bases between the two germline ends. This CDR3 spans 12 amino acids. Germline V gives CDR1 LGHNA, CDR2 YSLEER. CDR3 in DNA: TGCGCCAGCAGCCAAGAAGCGGATACGCAGTATTTT. Its translation is CASSQEADTQYF.

The rearrangement uses TRBV27 and TRBJ1-2; tentative D call: TRBD1 (6 bases). The V gene's germline CDR1 is MNHEY and CDR2 SMNVEV (reference sequence). Trimming took 4 bases from V and 6 from J, leaving 21 bases between them. CDR3 length: 16 residues. The CDR3 is CASSSNTGLGPHGYTF. For the CDR3, the DNA is TGTGCCAGCAGTTCGAACACAGGGTTAGGACCCCATGGCTACACCTTC.

The V gene is TRBV19, the J gene TRBJ1-1; tentative D call: TRBD1 (5 bases). Germline V gene lookup returns CDR1 LNHDA and CDR2 SQIVND (reference sequence). The CDR3 contains 14 residues. V was pared by 5 bases and J by 4 bases, with 14 bases between. The CDR3 bases are TGTGCCAGTAGTCCGCCCGGGGGGGGCACTGAAGCTTTCTTT. Its protein is CASSPPGGGTEAFF.